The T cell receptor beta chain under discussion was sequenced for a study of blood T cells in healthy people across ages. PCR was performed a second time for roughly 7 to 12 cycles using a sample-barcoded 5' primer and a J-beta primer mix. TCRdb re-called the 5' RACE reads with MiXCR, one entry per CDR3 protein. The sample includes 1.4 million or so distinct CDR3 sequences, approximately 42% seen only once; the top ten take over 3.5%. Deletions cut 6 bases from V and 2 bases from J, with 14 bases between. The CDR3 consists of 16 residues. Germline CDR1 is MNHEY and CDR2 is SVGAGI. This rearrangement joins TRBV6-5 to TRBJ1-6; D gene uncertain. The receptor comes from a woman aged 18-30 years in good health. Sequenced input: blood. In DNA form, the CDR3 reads TGTGCCAGCAGGGACCTCTCGAAGCCCTATAATTCACCCCTCCACTTT. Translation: CASRDLSKPYNSPLHF.